This paragraph reports one T cell receptor (beta chain). This record belongs to a study of blood T cell repertoires in COVID-19. The repertoire was sequenced with immunoSEQ multiplex PCR; TCRdb's copy has only in-frame clones and lacks some. Of approximately 390,000 clones in the sample, roughly 89% were seen once. Trimming removed 3 bases from V and 7 bases from J; junction bases left unmatched: 5. The germline V gene has CDR1 KGHDR and CDR2 SFDVKD. The CDR3 has 15 amino acids. The chain couples TRBV24-1 to TRBJ2-1; TRBD2 aligns across 10 bases. Sequencing input: peripheral blood. The origin of this receptor is a man between 18 and 29 years old with active or convalescent COVID-19. CDR3 nucleotide sequence: TGTGCCACCAGTGATATCCCGGGACTAGCGAATGAGCAGTTCTTC. It is translated as CATSDIPGLANEQFF.